One T cell receptor beta chain is described in this entry. Its specificity is not known. Described treatment: oral pan-JAK inhibitor, 5-10 mg twice daily. In alopecia areata patients, both lesional scalp punch biopsies and peripheral blood were collected. It was cDNA, reverse transcribed from extracted RNA, that served as the sequencing template. This table comes from immunoSEQ multiplex PCR, and its TCRdb copy is limited to in-frame clones, with some not included. The sample includes approximately 170,000 clones, 50% to 65% seen only once; the top ten take 14%. These data are taken from a study of CD8+ T cells in alopecia areata. Study at large: Twice a day, 5 to 10 mg of oral tofacitinib was administered to treated patients.

The CDR3 is 14 amino acids. Germline CDR1 reads WNHNN; CDR2 reads SYGVQD (reference sequence). The V segment lost 6 bases and the J segment 7 bases; nucleotides outside the gene matches: 9. Whole-study results and caveats: Clonality exceeded that of normal scalp in lesional scalp, most notably in alopecia totalis/universalis. Scalp clonality decreased significantly with tofacitinib, and so did expanded CD8+ clones among the top 100.

Sequenced material: CD4+ T cells sorted from blood, taken at week 24, from a patient treated with tofacitinib. V is TRBV10-1 and J is TRBJ1-5; 7 nucleotides align to TRBD1. This TCR came from a human donor with alopecia areata. The CDR3 DNA follows: TGCGCCAGCAGGGTCGGGACAGAACAACAGCCCCAGCATTTT. It translates to CASRVGTEQQPQHF.